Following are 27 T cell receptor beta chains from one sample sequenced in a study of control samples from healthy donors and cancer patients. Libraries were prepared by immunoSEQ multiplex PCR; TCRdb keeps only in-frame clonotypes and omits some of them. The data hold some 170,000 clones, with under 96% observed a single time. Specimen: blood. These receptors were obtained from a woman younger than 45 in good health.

The CDR3 DNA reads TGTGCCACCAGCAGAGATCTCAACGACAATTCACCCCTCCACTTT. Encoded protein: CATSRDLNDNSPLHF. The chain uses TRBV15 and TRBJ1-6; D unresolved. Trimming shortened V by 0 bases and J by 7 bases, and 10 bases separated the two germline ends. Per germline, CDR1 LNHNV and CDR2 YYDKDF (reference sequence). The CDR3 sequence is 15 residues long.

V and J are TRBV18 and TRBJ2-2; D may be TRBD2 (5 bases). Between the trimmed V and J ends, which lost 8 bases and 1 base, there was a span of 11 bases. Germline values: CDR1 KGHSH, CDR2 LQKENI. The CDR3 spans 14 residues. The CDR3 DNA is TGTGCCAGCCGCGTTAGCGAGAACACCGGGGAGCTGTTTTTT. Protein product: CASRVSENTGELFF. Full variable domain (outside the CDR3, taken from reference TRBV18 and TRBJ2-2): NAGVMQNPRHLVRRRGQEARLRCSPMKGHSHVYWYRQLPEEGLKFMVYLQKENIIDESGMPKERFSAEFPKEGPSILRIQQVVRGDSAAYFCASRVSENTGELFFGEGSRLTVL.

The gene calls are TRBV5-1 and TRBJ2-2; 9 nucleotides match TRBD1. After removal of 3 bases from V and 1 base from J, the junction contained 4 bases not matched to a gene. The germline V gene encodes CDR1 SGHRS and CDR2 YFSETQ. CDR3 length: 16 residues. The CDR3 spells CASSSRQGGNTGELFF. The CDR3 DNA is TGCGCCAGCAGCTCACGACAGGGGGGGAACACCGGGGAGCTGTTTTTT. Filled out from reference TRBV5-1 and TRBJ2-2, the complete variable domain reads KAGVTQTPRYLIKTRGQQVTLSCSPISGHRSVSWYQQTPGQGLQFLFEYFSETQRNKGNFPGRFSGRQFSNSRSEMNVSTLELGDSALYLCASSSRQGGNTGELFFGEGSRLTVL.

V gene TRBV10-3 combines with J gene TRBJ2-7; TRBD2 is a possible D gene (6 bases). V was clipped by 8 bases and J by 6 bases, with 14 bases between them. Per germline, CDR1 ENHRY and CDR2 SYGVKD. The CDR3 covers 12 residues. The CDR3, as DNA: TGTGCCATCGCCGGGGGACTCACCGAGCAGTACTTC. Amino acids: CAIAGGLTEQYF.

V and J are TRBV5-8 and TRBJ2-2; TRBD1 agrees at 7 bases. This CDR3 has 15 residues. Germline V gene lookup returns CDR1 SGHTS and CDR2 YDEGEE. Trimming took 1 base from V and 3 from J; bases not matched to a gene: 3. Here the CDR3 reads CASSLTGVDTGELFF. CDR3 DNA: TGTGCCAGCAGCTTGACAGGGGTCGACACCGGGGAGCTGTTTTTT.

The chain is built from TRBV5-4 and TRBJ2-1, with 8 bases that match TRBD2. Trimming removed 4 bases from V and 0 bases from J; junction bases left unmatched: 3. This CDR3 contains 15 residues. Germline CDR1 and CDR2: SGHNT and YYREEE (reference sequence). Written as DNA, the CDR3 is TGTGCCAGCAGCCCAGCGGGGGCCTCCTACAATGAGCAGTTCTTC. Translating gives CASSPAGASYNEQFF.

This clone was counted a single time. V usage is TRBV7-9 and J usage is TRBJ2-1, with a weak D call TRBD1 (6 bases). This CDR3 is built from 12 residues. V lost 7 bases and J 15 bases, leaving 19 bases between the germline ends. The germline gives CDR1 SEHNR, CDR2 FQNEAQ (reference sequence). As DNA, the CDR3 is TGTGCCAGCACTCTAAATCCAGGGACATGGTTCTTC. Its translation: CASTLNPGTWFF. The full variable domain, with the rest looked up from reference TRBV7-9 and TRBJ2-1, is DTGVSQNPRHKITKRGQNVTFRCDPISEHNRLYWYRQTLGQGPEFLTYFQNEAQLEKSRLLSDRFSAERPKGSFSTLEIQRTEQGDSAMYLCASTLNPGTWFFGPGTRLTVL.

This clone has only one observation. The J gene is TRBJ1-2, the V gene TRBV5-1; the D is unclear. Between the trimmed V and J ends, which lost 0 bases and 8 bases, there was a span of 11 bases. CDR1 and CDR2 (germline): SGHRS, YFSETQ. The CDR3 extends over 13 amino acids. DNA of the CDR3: TGCGCCAGCAGCTTGGTCACGGGCTTGGGCTACACCTTC. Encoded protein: CASSLVTGLGYTF.

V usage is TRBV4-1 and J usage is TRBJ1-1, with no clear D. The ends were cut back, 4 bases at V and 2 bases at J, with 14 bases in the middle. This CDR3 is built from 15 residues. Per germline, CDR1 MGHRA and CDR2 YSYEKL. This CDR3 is CASSPDPGRNTEAFF. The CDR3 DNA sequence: TGCGCCAGCAGCCCGGACCCGGGTAGAAACACTGAAGCTTTCTTT.

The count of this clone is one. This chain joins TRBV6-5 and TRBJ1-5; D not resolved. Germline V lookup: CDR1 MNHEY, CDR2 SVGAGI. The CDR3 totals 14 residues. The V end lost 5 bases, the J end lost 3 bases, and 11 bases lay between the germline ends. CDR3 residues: CASSTTGNNQPQHF. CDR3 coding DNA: TGTGCCAGCAGTACCACTGGAAACAATCAGCCCCAGCATTTT.

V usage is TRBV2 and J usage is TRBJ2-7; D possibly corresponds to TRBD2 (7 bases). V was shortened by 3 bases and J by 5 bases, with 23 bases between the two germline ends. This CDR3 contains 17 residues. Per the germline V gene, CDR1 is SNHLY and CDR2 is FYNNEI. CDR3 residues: CASSERGGHRPHHEQYF. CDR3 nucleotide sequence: TGTGCCAGCAGTGAGAGGGGGGGGCATCGCCCGCACCACGAGCAGTACTTC.

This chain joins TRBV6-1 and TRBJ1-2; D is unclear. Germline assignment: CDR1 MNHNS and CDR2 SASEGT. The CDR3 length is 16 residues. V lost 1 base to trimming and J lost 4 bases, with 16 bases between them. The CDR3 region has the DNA TGTGCCAGCAGTGAAGGGGCCGCTTTTGCGGGCTATGGCTACACCTTC. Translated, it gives CASSEGAAFAGYGYTF.

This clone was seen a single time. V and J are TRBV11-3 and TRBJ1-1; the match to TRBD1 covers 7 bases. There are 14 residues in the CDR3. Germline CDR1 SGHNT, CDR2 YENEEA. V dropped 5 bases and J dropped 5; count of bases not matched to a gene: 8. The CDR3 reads CASSQTGARTEAFF. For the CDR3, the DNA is TGTGCCAGCAGCCAAACAGGGGCAAGAACTGAAGCTTTCTTT.

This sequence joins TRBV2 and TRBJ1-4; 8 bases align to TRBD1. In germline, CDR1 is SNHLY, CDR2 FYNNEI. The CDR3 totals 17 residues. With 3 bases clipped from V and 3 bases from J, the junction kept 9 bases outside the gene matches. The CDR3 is CASSDYRGLRANEKLFF. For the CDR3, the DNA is TGTGCCAGCAGTGATTACAGGGGGTTGAGGGCTAATGAAAAACTGTTTTTT.

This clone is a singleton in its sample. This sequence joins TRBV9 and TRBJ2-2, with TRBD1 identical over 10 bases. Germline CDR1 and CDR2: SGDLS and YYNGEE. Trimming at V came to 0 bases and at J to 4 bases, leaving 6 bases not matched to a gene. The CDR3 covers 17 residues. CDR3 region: CASSVGTGGLVTGELFF. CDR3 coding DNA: TGTGCCAGCAGCGTAGGGACAGGGGGTCTCGTCACCGGGGAGCTGTTTTTT.

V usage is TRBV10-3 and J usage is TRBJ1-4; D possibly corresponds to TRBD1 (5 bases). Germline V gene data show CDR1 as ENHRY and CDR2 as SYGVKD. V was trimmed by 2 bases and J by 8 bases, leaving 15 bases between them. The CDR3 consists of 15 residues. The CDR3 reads CAISEVPDIGEKLFF. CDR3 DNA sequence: TGTGCCATCAGTGAGGTCCCGGACATCGGGGAAAAACTGTTTTTT.

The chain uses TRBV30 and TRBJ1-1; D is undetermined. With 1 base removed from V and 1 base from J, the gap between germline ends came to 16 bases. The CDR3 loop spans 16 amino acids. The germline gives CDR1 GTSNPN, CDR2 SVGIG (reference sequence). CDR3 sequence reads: CAWSGPRVRKNTEAFF. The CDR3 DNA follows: TGTGCCTGGAGTGGCCCCCGTGTACGCAAGAACACTGAAGCTTTCTTT.

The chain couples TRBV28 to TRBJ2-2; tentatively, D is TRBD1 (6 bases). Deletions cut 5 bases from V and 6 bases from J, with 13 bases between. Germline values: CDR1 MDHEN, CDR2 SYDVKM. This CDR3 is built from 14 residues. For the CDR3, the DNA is TGTGCCAGCAGTACAGGGTTGAGGGCCGGGGAGCTGTTTTTT. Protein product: CASSTGLRAGELFF.

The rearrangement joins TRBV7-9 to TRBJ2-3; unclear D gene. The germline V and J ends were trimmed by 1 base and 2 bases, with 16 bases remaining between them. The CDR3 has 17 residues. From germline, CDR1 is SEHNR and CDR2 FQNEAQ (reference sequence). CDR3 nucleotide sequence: TGTGCCAGCAGCTTAGAGTCCACAGTCATATACACAGATACGCAGTATTTT. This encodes CASSLESTVIYTDTQYF.

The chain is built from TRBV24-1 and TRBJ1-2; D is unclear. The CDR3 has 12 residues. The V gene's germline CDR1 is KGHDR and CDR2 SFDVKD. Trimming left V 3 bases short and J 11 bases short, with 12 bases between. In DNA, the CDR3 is TGTGCCACCAGTGATGGACGAGGGAGGTACACCTTC. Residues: CATSDGRGRYTF.

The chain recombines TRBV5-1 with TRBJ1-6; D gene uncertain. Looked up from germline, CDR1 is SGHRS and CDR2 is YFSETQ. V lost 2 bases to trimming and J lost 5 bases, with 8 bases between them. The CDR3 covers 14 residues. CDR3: CASSLGINNSPLHF. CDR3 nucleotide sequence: TGCGCCAGCAGCTTAGGCATTAATAATTCACCCCTCCACTTT.

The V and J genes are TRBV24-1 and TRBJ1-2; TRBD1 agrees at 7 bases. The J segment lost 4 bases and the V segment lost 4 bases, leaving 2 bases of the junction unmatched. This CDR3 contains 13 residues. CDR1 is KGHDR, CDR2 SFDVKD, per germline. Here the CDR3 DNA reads TGTGCCACCAGTGACCGGACAGGCTATGGCTACACCTTC. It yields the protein CATSDRTGYGYTF.

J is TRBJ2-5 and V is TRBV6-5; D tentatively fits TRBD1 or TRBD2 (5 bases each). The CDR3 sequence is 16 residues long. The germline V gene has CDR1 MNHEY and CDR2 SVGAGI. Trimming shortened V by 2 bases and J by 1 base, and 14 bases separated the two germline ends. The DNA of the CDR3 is TGTGCCAGCAGTTACGCGAGGGGCACCTTCCAAGAGACCCAGTACTTC. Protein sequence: CASSYARGTFQETQYF.

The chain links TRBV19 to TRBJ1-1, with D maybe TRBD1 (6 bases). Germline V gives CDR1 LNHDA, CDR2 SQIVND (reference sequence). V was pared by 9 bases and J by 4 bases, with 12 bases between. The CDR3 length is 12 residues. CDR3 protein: CASKQGGTEAFF. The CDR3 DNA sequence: TGTGCCAGCAAGCAAGGGGGCACTGAAGCTTTCTTT.

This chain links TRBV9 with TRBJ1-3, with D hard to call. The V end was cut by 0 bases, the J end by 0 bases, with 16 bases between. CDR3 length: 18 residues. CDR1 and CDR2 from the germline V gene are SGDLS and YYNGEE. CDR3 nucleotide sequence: TGTGCCAGCAGCGTAGCTGCAGCCGACTTGCACTCTGGAAACACCATATATTTT. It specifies CASSVAAADLHSGNTIYF.

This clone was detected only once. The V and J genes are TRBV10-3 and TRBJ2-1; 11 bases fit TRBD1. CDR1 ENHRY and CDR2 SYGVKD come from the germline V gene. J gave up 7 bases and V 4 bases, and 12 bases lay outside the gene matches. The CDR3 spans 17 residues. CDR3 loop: CAISVRAGQGADNEQFF. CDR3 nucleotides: TGTGCCATCAGTGTGAGGGCCGGACAGGGGGCGGATAATGAGCAGTTCTTC.

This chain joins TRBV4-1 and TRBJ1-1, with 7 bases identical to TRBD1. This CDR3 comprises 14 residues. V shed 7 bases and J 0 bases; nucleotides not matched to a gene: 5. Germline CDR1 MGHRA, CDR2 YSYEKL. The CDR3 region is CASNPGQMNTEAFF. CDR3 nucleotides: TGCGCCAGCAACCCGGGACAGATGAACACTGAAGCTTTCTTT.